The 20 T cell receptor beta chains below were found in one sample sequenced in a study of control samples from healthy donors and cancer patients. Assay: immunoSEQ multiplex PCR; the TCRdb copy retains only in-frame clones and omits some. The sample lists about 250,000 clones; approximately 80% were seen once. The specimen sequenced was PBMCs. These receptors all come from a woman in her sixties or seventies with lung cancer.

The V and J genes are TRBV2 and TRBJ1-1; no clear D gene. This CDR3 region has 12 residues. Germline CDR1 SNHLY, CDR2 FYNNEI. V was trimmed by 4 bases and J by 7 bases, leaving 10 bases between them. The CDR3 region is CASSGEGGEAFF. In DNA form, the CDR3 reads TGTGCCAGCAGTGGAGAAGGAGGTGAAGCTTTCTTT.

The chain couples TRBV6-5 to TRBJ1-3; TRBD1 agrees at 9 bases. This CDR3 has 15 residues. The J segment lost 3 bases and the V segment lost 6 bases, leaving 6 bases of the junction unmatched. Germline assignment: CDR1 MNHEY and CDR2 SVGAGI. The CDR3 DNA reads TGTGCCAGCAGCGTACAGGGGGCGCTTGGAAACACCATATATTTT. Protein sequence: CASSVQGALGNTIYF.

The chain combines TRBV3-1 (or the pseudogene TRBV3-2) with TRBJ2-1; 11 nucleotides match TRBD2. The junction had 12 bases not matched to a gene; V was cut back by 4 bases and J by 4 bases. Germline V gene lookup returns CDR1 LGHDT and CDR2 YNNKEL (reference sequence). The CDR3 runs 18 residues. The CDR3 nucleotides read TGTGCCAGCAGCCTAGCGGGAGGGGGATATGGGGTATACAATGAGCAGTTCTTC. Its translation: CASSLAGGGYGVYNEQFF.

This chain links TRBV27 with TRBJ1-5; 11 positions match TRBD1. CDR1 is MNHEY, CDR2 SMNVEV, per germline (reference sequence). The CDR3 is 16 residues long. The V gene end was trimmed by 8 bases and the J gene end by 1 base; junction bases not matched to a gene: 7. For the CDR3, the DNA is TGTGCCAGCCATCCGGGACAGGGGGTAAGCAATCAGCCCCAGCATTTT. Translated: CASHPGQGVSNQPQHF.

The V and J genes are TRBV6-1 and TRBJ2-1; perhaps TRBD1 as D (6 bases). This CDR3 is built from 15 residues. Germline-derived CDR1 and CDR2 are MNHNS and SASEGT. V gave up 2 bases and J gave up 4 bases, with 12 bases separating them. CDR3 DNA sequence: TGTGCCAGCAGTGAAAACAGGGCCCCTTACAATGAGCAGTTCTTC. Its translation: CASSENRAPYNEQFF.

The CDR3 here is CASSDRGGTYNEQFF. In nucleotides, the CDR3 is TGTGCCAGCAGTGACAGGGGTGGTACCTACAATGAGCAGTTCTTC. The chain links TRBV2 to TRBJ2-1; tentative D call: TRBD1 (6 bases). Germline values: CDR1 SNHLY, CDR2 FYNNEI. This CDR3 comprises 15 residues. Trimming took 3 bases from V and 2 from J, leaving 11 bases between them. Combining the CDR3 with reference TRBV2 and TRBJ2-1 gives the whole variable domain EPEVTQTPSHQVTQMGQEVILRCVPISNHLYFYWYRQILGQKVEFLVSFYNNEISEKSEIFDDQFSVERPDGSNFTLKIRSTKLEDSAMYFCASSDRGGTYNEQFFGPGTRLTVL.

Of note for this clone: At the DNA level, this CDR3 is encoded by other sequences in the same sample as well. V usage is TRBV9 and J usage is TRBJ1-6; D is ambiguous. V was cut by 4 bases and J by 5 bases, with 13 bases left in between. Germline values: CDR1 SGDLS, CDR2 YYNGEE. The CDR3 sequence is 15 residues long. In DNA, the CDR3 is TGTGCCAGCAGCCCTTCTGGACGGGATAATTCACCCCTCCACTTT. Its protein product is CASSPSGRDNSPLHF.

The chain recombines TRBV5-1 with TRBJ1-1, with D uncertain. V lost 0 bases and J lost 1, with 10 bases in between. The CDR3 has 15 amino acids. Germline CDR1 reads SGHRS; CDR2 reads YFSETQ. CDR3 DNA: TGCGCCAGCAGCTTGGACCCGGGTCAGAACACTGAAGCTTTCTTT. Encoded protein: CASSLDPGQNTEAFF.

The rearrangement joins TRBV3-1 (or the pseudogene TRBV3-2) to TRBJ1-2; tentatively, D is TRBD1 (5 bases). V was clipped by 5 bases and J by 6 bases, with 19 bases between them. From germline, CDR1 is LGHDT and CDR2 YNNKEL (reference sequence). This CDR3 has 15 residues. CDR3: CASSTDPDTNHGYTF. The CDR3 DNA follows: TGTGCCAGCAGCACGGACCCGGACACGAACCATGGCTACACCTTC.

The V gene is TRBV27, the J gene TRBJ2-1, with D uncertain. CDR1 is MNHEY and CDR2 is SMNVEV in the germline V gene (reference sequence). CDR3 size: 13 residues. Trimming left V 7 bases short and J 5 bases short, with 12 bases between. The CDR3 spells CASKFPGDNEQFF. Written as DNA, the CDR3 is TGTGCCAGCAAATTCCCCGGAGACAATGAGCAGTTCTTC.

This chain uses TRBV11-3 with TRBJ2-1; D tentatively fits TRBD1 or TRBD2 (5 bases each). Trimming took off 0 bases at V and 8 bases at J, with 20 bases between the two ends. The CDR3 is 17 amino acids. Per the germline V gene, CDR1 is SGHNT and CDR2 is YENEEA. The CDR3 reads CASSLDAGAPPLDEQFF. DNA for the CDR3: TGTGCCAGCAGCTTAGACGCCGGGGCTCCACCTCTCGATGAGCAGTTCTTC.

The V call is TRBV19, the J call TRBJ1-6; tentative D call: TRBD1 (5 bases). The germline V gene has CDR1 LNHDA and CDR2 SQIVND (reference sequence). V lost 5 bases and J 8 bases, leaving 10 bases between the germline ends. CDR3 size: 13 residues. CDR3 protein: CASSGTPDSPLHF. CDR3 DNA sequence: TGTGCCAGTAGTGGGACCCCGGATTCACCCCTCCACTTT.

The chain uses TRBV5-1 and TRBJ2-1, with 12 nucleotides matching TRBD2. V lost 0 bases, J lost 10 bases, and 8 bases stayed unmatched. CDR3 length: 16 residues. Germline V lookup: CDR1 SGHRS, CDR2 YFSETQ. CDR3 nucleotides: TGCGCCAGCAGCTTGGGGCTAGCGGGGGGGCCAGAGGAGCAGTTCTTC. This sequence encodes CASSLGLAGGPEEQFF.

The chain carries TRBV28 and TRBJ1-2; D is unresolved. Germline CDR1 is MDHEN and CDR2 is SYDVKM. The V gene lost 4 bases and the J gene lost 2 bases, with 8 bases spanning the gap. This CDR3 region has 13 residues. CDR3 DNA: TGTGCCAGCAGTTCCGGAGTCAACTATGGCTACACCTTC. It specifies CASSSGVNYGYTF.

The chain carries TRBV10-3 and TRBJ2-5; possible D gene TRBD1, 5 bases. V gave up 2 bases and J gave up 11 bases, with 15 bases separating them. Germline V lookup: CDR1 ENHRY, CDR2 SYGVKD. This CDR3 spans 13 amino acids. The CDR3 bases are TGTGCCATCAGTGAGGCCAGGACATCCCTTCAGTACTTC. This encodes CAISEARTSLQYF.

This clone occurred once. The CDR3 spells CAWRGQSNQPQHF. CDR3 coding DNA: TGTGCCTGGAGGGGACAGAGCAATCAGCCCCAGCATTTT. This chain links TRBV30 with TRBJ1-5; 7 positions agree with TRBD1. The CDR3 contains 13 residues. V gave up 3 bases and J gave up 1 base; unmatched junction bases: 0. From germline, CDR1 is GTSNPN and CDR2 SVGIG (reference sequence).

V gene TRBV3-1 (or the pseudogene TRBV3-2) combines with J gene TRBJ1-4, with D possibly matching TRBD1 (6 bases). Between the trimmed V and J ends, which lost 4 bases and 0 bases, there was a span of 15 bases. This CDR3 spans 17 amino acids. Germline V lookup: CDR1 LGHDT, CDR2 YNNKEL (reference sequence). The CDR3, as DNA: TGTGCCAGCAGCCGACGAATAGGACAGTCAACTAATGAAAAACTGTTTTTT. Its translation is CASSRRIGQSTNEKLFF.

This CDR3 is CATSRRQGAAEAFF. CDR3 DNA sequence: TGTGCCACCAGCAGAAGACAGGGGGCAGCTGAAGCTTTCTTT. This rearrangement joins TRBV15 to TRBJ1-1; 10 bases match TRBD1. The CDR3 totals 14 residues. The ends lost 2 bases at V and 6 bases at J; junction bases unmatched: 3. The germline V gene has CDR1 LNHNV and CDR2 YYDKDF (reference sequence).

The CDR3, as DNA: TGTGCCAGCAGCCTACCAAATTCGAACACTGAAGCTTTCTTT. Translation gives CASSLPNSNTEAFF. The genes are TRBV3-1 (or the pseudogene TRBV3-2) and TRBJ1-1; D is undetermined. The germline CDR1 and CDR2 sequences are LGHDT and YNNKEL (reference sequence). CDR3 size: 14 residues. V lost 4 bases and J 1 base, leaving 10 bases between the germline ends.

The V gene is TRBV2, the J gene TRBJ2-1, with 7 bases lining up with TRBD2. The J segment lost 7 bases and the V segment lost 5 bases, leaving 11 bases of the junction unmatched. This CDR3 contains 15 residues. Germline V gene data show CDR1 as SNHLY and CDR2 as FYNNEI. CDR3 coding DNA: TGTGCCAGCAGTCGGGCGACTAGCCGAGGGAATGAGCAGTTCTTC. Protein sequence: CASSRATSRGNEQFF. Variable domain in full (rest from reference TRBV2 and TRBJ2-1): EPEVTQTPSHQVTQMGQEVILRCVPISNHLYFYWYRQILGQKVEFLVSFYNNEISEKSEIFDDQFSVERPDGSNFTLKIRSTKLEDSAMYFCASSRATSRGNEQFFGPGTRLTVL.